This TCR beta chain comes out of a study of blood T cell repertoires in COVID-19. The wider study: Spain, Italy and the United States supplied samples that represented acute and convalescent COVID-19. Sources were T cells, B-cell-depleted T cells, or PBMCs; the material itself was cDNA or gDNA.

Clones were read by immunoSEQ multiplex PCR, and TCRdb kept only the in-frame ones, dropping some. The top ten hold roughly 4.3% of the sample, which has more than 200,000 clones, more than 70% seen once. Individuals aged about 18 to 89 years were recruited from about two dozen US areas. The CDR3 has 15 amino acids. CDR1 is SGHRS, CDR2 YFSETQ, per germline. The V and J ends lost 0 bases and 8 bases, in that order; junction bases with no gene match: 7. J is TRBJ1-4 and V is TRBV5-1; 7 nucleotides line up with TRBD1. This receptor was taken from a man aged 30 to 45 with acute COVID-19. Sequenced input: PBMCs or T cells enriched from blood (not recorded which). The CDR3 spells CASSLGQGGSEKLFF. CDR3 nucleotide sequence: TGCGCCAGCAGCTTGGGACAGGGCGGTTCAGAAAAACTGTTTTTT. The whole variable domain, filled in from reference TRBV5-1 and TRBJ1-4, reads KAGVTQTPRYLIKTRGQQVTLSCSPISGHRSVSWYQQTPGQGLQFLFEYFSETQRNKGNFPGRFSGRQFSNSRSEMNVSTLELGDSALYLCASSLGQGGSEKLFFGSGTQLSVL.